Below, 21 T cell receptor beta chains from the same sample are listed, as sequenced in a study of shared clonotypes between healthy human individuals (dated by TCRdb to 2020 to 2022). The library was produced with the immunoSEQ multiplex PCR assay. The immuneACCESS repertoire file appears here via TCRdb, limited to in-frame rearrangements. These files lack a portion of the clones; in checked studies, under half of the deficit traces to unresolved V genes, and the cause of the others is not known. The sample profile shows 600,000 to 800,000 clones; approximately 72% of them were found once. The biggest ten clones account for under 2% of the sample. The sample taken for sequencing was memory CD4+ T cells sorted from blood. The sample's cell subset or site label, in plain terms: CD45RA-negative fraction. The receptor set was obtained from a woman aged 25 to 45 in good health.

This clone was seen more than once but under ten times. The rearrangement uses TRBV4-1 and TRBJ2-1, with 12 bases that match TRBD2. The V segment lost 0 bases and the J segment 7 bases; nucleotides outside the gene matches: 7. The CDR3 runs 17 residues. CDR1 and CDR2 (germline): MGHRA, YSYEKL. CDR3 DNA sequence: TGCGCCAGCAGCCAAGAATCTGCAACTAGCGGGAGGAATGAGCAGTTCTTC. It yields the protein CASSQESATSGRNEQFF.

The V call is TRBV11-3, the J call TRBJ2-7; tentative D call: TRBD2 (6 bases). The CDR3 covers 13 residues. The germline gives CDR1 SGHNT, CDR2 YENEEA. V was clipped by 3 bases and J by 6 bases, with 12 bases between them. CDR3 in amino acids: CASSLSGGTEQYF. In DNA form, the CDR3 reads TGTGCCAGCAGCTTGTCCGGAGGGACCGAGCAGTACTTC.

The chain couples TRBV19 to TRBJ2-3, with 10 bases aligning to TRBD2. The CDR3 has 14 amino acids. V was clipped by 4 bases and J by 5 bases; unmatched bases: 3. Germline CDR1 LNHDA, CDR2 SQIVND (reference sequence). The chain's CDR3 is CASSTSGGVDTQYF. CDR3 DNA sequence: TGTGCCAGTAGTACTAGCGGGGGCGTAGATACGCAGTATTTT. Filled out from reference TRBV19 and TRBJ2-3, the complete variable domain reads DGGITQSPKYLFRKEGQNVTLSCEQNLNHDAMYWYRQDPGQGLRLIYYSQIVNDFQKGDIAEGYSVSREKKESFPLTVTSAQKNPTAFYLCASSTSGGVDTQYFGPGTRLTVL.

The chain links TRBV6-1 to TRBJ2-4, with a tentative D call TRBD1 (5 bases). This CDR3 has 15 residues. The V gene lost 2 bases and the J gene lost 1 base, with 9 bases spanning the gap. CDR1 and CDR2 from the germline V gene are MNHNS and SASEGT. The CDR3 reads CASSERRDAKNIQYF. DNA of the CDR3: TGTGCCAGCAGTGAACGCAGGGATGCCAAAAACATTCAGTACTTC.

In its sample, this clone was seen a few times. V is TRBV5-6 and J is TRBJ2-7; D remains unclear. The CDR3 spans 15 residues. Germline CDR1 SGHDT, CDR2 YYEEEE. V lost 0 bases, J lost 0 bases, and 10 bases lay in between. In DNA form, the CDR3 reads TGTGCCAGCAGCTTGGGGGCTAGGAGCTCCTACGAGCAGTACTTC. It codes for CASSLGARSSYEQYF.

This chain connects TRBV5-1 to TRBJ1-4; TRBD1 might be the D (5 bases). CDR3 length equals 14 residues. Germline V lookup: CDR1 SGHRS, CDR2 YFSETQ. The V end was cut by 2 bases, the J end by 8 bases, with 13 bases between. CDR3 nucleotide sequence: TGCGCCAGCAGCTTTTCGCCGGGGGAAGAAAAACTGTTTTTT. Amino acid sequence: CASSFSPGEEKLFF.

This rearrangement joins TRBV19 to TRBJ2-5; TRBD1 matches 7 bases. J lost 0 bases, V lost 6 bases, and 7 bases had no gene match. CDR3 length equals 15 residues. Germline values: CDR1 LNHDA, CDR2 SQIVND (reference sequence). The CDR3 bases are TGTGCCAGTAGCAGGACAGGAGCGTACCAAGAGACCCAGTACTTC. Encoded protein: CASSRTGAYQETQYF.

The rearrangement joins TRBV2 to TRBJ2-5; unclear D gene. This CDR3 spans 15 amino acids. Germline CDR1 is SNHLY and CDR2 is FYNNEI. Trimming removed 6 bases at V and 2 bases at J, with 16 bases between. CDR3 nucleotide sequence: TGTGCCAGCAGCCTTCTTTCCGGGCCGCAAGAGACCCAGTACTTC. Translating it yields CASSLLSGPQETQYF.

This clone was picked up one time. The chain joins TRBV30 to TRBJ2-7; D not certain. V lost 0 bases, J lost 6 bases, and 6 bases lay in between. In germline, CDR1 is GTSNPN, CDR2 SVGIG (reference sequence). CDR3 length: 11 amino acids. CDR3: CAWSVRVEQYF. The CDR3 region has the DNA TGTGCCTGGAGTGTACGGGTCGAGCAGTACTTC.

CDR3: CASSKGLQLLRCYEQYF. Here the CDR3 DNA reads TGTGCCAGCAGCAAGGGTCTCCAGTTACTACGTTGCTACGAGCAGTACTTC. The chain couples TRBV21-1 to TRBJ2-7; the table's TRBD2 call for D was not verified on the DNA. TRBV21-1 is listed as a pseudogene. CDR3 length: 17 residues.

The chain has TRBV11-3 and TRBJ2-7; 8 nucleotides match TRBD1. V was pared by 4 bases and J by 3 bases, with 2 bases of the junction left unmatched. This CDR3 comprises 13 residues. Germline V lookup: CDR1 SGHNT, CDR2 YENEEA. CDR3 sequence reads: CASSWGQDYEQYF. Written as DNA, the CDR3 is TGTGCCAGCAGCTGGGGACAGGACTACGAGCAGTACTTC.

V usage is TRBV11-3 and J usage is TRBJ2-7; tentative D call: TRBD1 (6 bases). V lost 7 bases and J 2 bases, leaving 15 bases between the germline ends. CDR1 and CDR2 from the germline V gene are SGHNT and YENEEA. There are 14 residues in the CDR3. CDR3 in DNA: TGTGCCAGCACGCCTCAGGACAGAGCCTACGAGCAGTACTTC. It encodes CASTPQDRAYEQYF. The full variable domain, with the rest looked up from reference TRBV11-3 and TRBJ2-7, is EAGVVQSPRYKIIEKKQPVAFWCNPISGHNTLYWYLQNLGQGPELLIRYENEEAVDDSQLPKDRFSAERLKGVDSTLKIQPAELGDSAVYLCASTPQDRAYEQYFGPGTRLTVT.

The CDR3 region is CASSLKSISRQFF. As DNA, the CDR3 is TGTGCCAGCAGTTTAAAATCTATTTCCCGGCAGTTCTTC. This chain joins TRBV28 and TRBJ2-1; D gene unclear. This CDR3 is built from 13 residues. CDR1 and CDR2 (germline): MDHEN, SYDVKM. The ends were cut back, 2 bases at V and 12 bases at J, with 14 bases in the middle.

The genes are TRBV11-2 and TRBJ2-7, with D maybe TRBD2 (7 bases). This CDR3 contains 15 residues. Trimming pared 7 bases from V and 2 bases from J, leaving 18 bases between. In germline, CDR1 is SGHAT, CDR2 FQNNGV. CDR3 sequence (DNA): TGTGCCAGCACGGGGGGCAGGAAGGGGACCTACGAGCAGTACTTC. This translates into CASTGGRKGTYEQYF.

V is TRBV9 and J is TRBJ2-7, with D perhaps TRBD1 or TRBD2 (5 bases each). Germline lookup yields CDR1 SGDLS and CDR2 YYNGEE. CDR3 length: 15 amino acids. Trimming took off 4 bases at V and 6 bases at J, with 20 bases between the two ends. The CDR3 DNA reads as TGTGCCAGCAGCTCCCTTTGGGAGAGGGGTTCCGAGCAGTACTTC. It specifies CASSSLWERGSEQYF.

V is TRBV4-1 and J is TRBJ1-1; D call uncertain. Germline V gives CDR1 MGHRA, CDR2 YSYEKL. This CDR3 is 15 amino acids long. V was clipped by 0 bases and J by 0 bases, with 8 bases between them. CDR3 loop: CASSQEAYMNTEAFF. In DNA form, the CDR3 reads TGCGCCAGCAGCCAAGAGGCCTATATGAACACTGAAGCTTTCTTT.

This sequence joins TRBV5-1 and TRBJ2-3, with TRBD1 matching over 8 bases. V was clipped by 4 bases and J by 5 bases; unmatched bases: 12. The germline V gene encodes CDR1 SGHRS and CDR2 YFSETQ. The CDR3 is 16 amino acids. As DNA, the CDR3 is TGCGCCAGCAGCAAAATGACAGGGGCAAGTAGAGATACGCAGTATTTT. Residues: CASSKMTGASRDTQYF. The complete variable domain, with remaining parts taken from reference TRBV5-1 and TRBJ2-3, reads KAGVTQTPRYLIKTRGQQVTLSCSPISGHRSVSWYQQTPGQGLQFLFEYFSETQRNKGNFPGRFSGRQFSNSRSEMNVSTLELGDSALYLCASSKMTGASRDTQYFGPGTRLTVL.

The genes are TRBV7-8 and TRBJ2-3; D remains ambiguous. CDR1 is SGHVS and CDR2 is FQNEAQ in the germline V gene. Trimming took 0 bases from V and 8 from J, leaving 15 bases between them. This CDR3 has 15 residues. The CDR3 DNA follows: TGTGCCAGCAGCTTAGCGGGGTCCACAGTAGGTACGCAGTATTTT. Residues: CASSLAGSTVGTQYF.

This clone was seen a single time. The rearrangement links TRBV9 to TRBJ2-3, with D possibly matching TRBD2 (6 bases). Between the trimmed V and J ends, which lost 7 bases and 2 bases, there was a span of 8 bases. The CDR3 extends over 12 amino acids. Germline V gives CDR1 SGDLS, CDR2 YYNGEE. CDR3 residues: CASRLDTDTQYF. CDR3 nucleotides: TGTGCCAGCCGACTAGACACAGATACGCAGTATTTT.

V usage is TRBV19 and J usage is TRBJ2-2; 7 bases agree with TRBD1. Trimming removed 5 bases from V and 4 bases from J; junction bases left unmatched: 7. This CDR3 is built from 15 residues. CDR1 and CDR2 (germline): LNHDA, SQIVND (reference sequence). The CDR3, as DNA: TGTGCCAGTAGTGCCAGCCGGGACAGCACCGGGGAGCTGTTTTTT. This encodes CASSASRDSTGELFF.

This rearrangement joins TRBV15 to TRBJ1-2; D is undetermined. This CDR3 is 14 amino acids long. Germline V gene sequence: CDR1 LNHNV, CDR2 YYDKDF (reference sequence). The V gene lost 0 bases and the J gene lost 8 bases, with 13 bases spanning the gap. The CDR3: CATSRDVVREGYTF. CDR3 nucleotide sequence: TGTGCCACCAGCAGAGATGTAGTTAGGGAAGGCTACACCTTC.